This T cell receptor (beta chain) was recovered during a study of cytomegalovirus exposure and HLA in healthy donors. Trimming took 3 bases from V and 4 from J; bases not matched to a gene: 11. CDR1 SGHKS and CDR2 YYEKEE come from the germline V gene (reference sequence). This CDR3 spans 16 amino acids. Vbeta (60) and Jbeta (13) primers were used in the PCR. The data were produced by immunoSEQ multiplex PCR, yet TCRdb's version contains in-frame clones alone and is incomplete. This table has roughly 200,000 clones, 65% to 80% appearing once. The sample taken for sequencing was PBMCs. This chain uses TRBV5-5 with TRBJ1-2, with 8 nucleotides matching TRBD1. This sequence was found in a woman aged 25 to 39 in good health and CMV-seropositive. CDR3 amino acids: CASSSYPTGEFYGYTF. In DNA, the CDR3 is TGTGCCAGCAGCTCATACCCGACAGGGGAGTTCTATGGCTACACCTTC.